This record concerns one TCR beta chain sequence. The sample originates from a study of T cell changes during pregnancy in multiple sclerosis. The data were produced by immunoSEQ multiplex PCR, yet TCRdb's version contains in-frame clones alone and is incomplete. Here the sample spans about 99,000 clones, approximately 90% being singletons. The source was peripheral blood, collected after pregnancy. This TCR was sampled from a female donor with multiple sclerosis, enrolled in a pregnancy study.

CDR3 loop: CASSKEGTGDAGELFF. The CDR3, as DNA: TGTGCCAGCAGCAAAGAGGGGACAGGGGACGCCGGGGAGCTGTTTTTT. The V and J genes are TRBV21-1 and TRBJ2-2; TRBD1 reflects the table's D call only, with no check against the DNA. TRBV21-1 is shown as a pseudogene. The CDR3 loop spans 16 amino acids.